Shown below are 21 T cell receptor beta chains from a single sample sequenced in a study of cytomegalovirus exposure and HLA in healthy donors. PCR amplification relied on 60 Vbeta primers (plus 13 Jbeta primers). Profiling relied on immunoSEQ multiplex PCR, and the TCRdb table lists in-frame clones only, not all of them. The sample includes 150,000 to 200,000 clones, about 88% of them seen just once. The sequenced sample consisted of PBMCs. Receptors were obtained from a man aged 30 to 45 in good health and CMV-seropositive.

The V call is TRBV5-4, the J call TRBJ2-7; D remains ambiguous. Germline V lookup: CDR1 SGHNT, CDR2 YYREEE (reference sequence). The CDR3 sequence is 13 residues long. The V end lost 0 bases, the J end lost 4 bases, and 8 bases lay between the germline ends. CDR3 coding DNA: TGTGCCAGCAGCTTGGTGGCGGAATACGAGCAGTACTTC. Encoded protein: CASSLVAEYEQYF.

V gene TRBV10-3 combines with J gene TRBJ1-5, with 7 bases aligning to TRBD1. CDR3 length equals 16 residues. Germline V gives CDR1 ENHRY, CDR2 SYGVKD. V was clipped by 3 bases and J by 0 bases; unmatched bases: 5. The CDR3 DNA reads TGTGCCATCAGTGACGGAGGGGGCTATAGCAATCAGCCCCAGCATTTT. Translated, it gives CAISDGGGYSNQPQHF.

The V and J genes are TRBV18 and TRBJ1-2; 12 bases match TRBD1. The CDR3 runs 17 residues. The germline gives CDR1 KGHSH, CDR2 LQKENI. V lost 5 bases and J lost 1; bases outside the gene matches: 8. DNA for the CDR3: TGTGCCAGCTCAGGGACAGGGGGCGAACTCCGTAACTATGGCTACACCTTC. Protein product: CASSGTGGELRNYGYTF.

The rearrangement uses TRBV4-1 and TRBJ2-1, with 11 positions matching TRBD2. Germline CDR1 and CDR2: MGHRA and YSYEKL. The CDR3 is 16 residues long. The V segment lost 1 base and the J segment 7 bases; nucleotides outside the gene matches: 6. The CDR3 region has the DNA TGCGCCAGCAGCCAAGGGGGGACTAGCGGAGGAAATGAGCAGTTCTTC. This translates into CASSQGGTSGGNEQFF.

The chain links TRBV7-2 to TRBJ2-3; 7 nucleotides match TRBD2. CDR1 is SGHTA, CDR2 FQGNSA, per germline. The length of the CDR3 is 14 residues. The ends lost 4 bases at V and 3 bases at J; junction bases unmatched: 4. The CDR3: CASSSRTRTDTQYF. CDR3 DNA: TGTGCCAGCAGCTCCCGGACTAGAACAGATACGCAGTATTTT.

The table lists this clone with a count of one. At one end the junction does not follow the germline gene, possibly because of a read error. CDR3 sequence (DNA): TGCGTCAGCAGCCAAGATCGGGCTAGCTGGTACAATGAGCAGTTCTTC. The encoded protein is CVSSQDRASWYNEQFF. The chain combines TRBV4-3 with TRBJ2-1, with a tentative D call TRBD2 (5 bases). The CDR3 loop spans 16 amino acids. Germline-derived CDR1 and CDR2 are LGHNA and YSLEER.

The chain links TRBV6-4 to TRBJ2-1; 7 positions match TRBD2. Germline V lookup: CDR1 MRHNA, CDR2 SNTAGT. This CDR3 has 12 amino acids. With 6 bases clipped from V and 12 bases from J, the junction kept 8 bases outside the gene matches. The CDR3 protein is CASRGPGGGQFF. CDR3 in DNA: TGTGCCAGCAGAGGACCGGGCGGGGGGCAGTTCTTC.

V is TRBV5-1 and J is TRBJ2-3; 11 bases fit TRBD2. The CDR3 has 14 residues. J was trimmed by 4 bases and V by 4 bases; bases with no gene match: 2. Germline V gives CDR1 SGHRS, CDR2 YFSETQ. The CDR3 region is CASSLAGGPDTQYF. The CDR3 nucleotides read TGCGCCAGCAGCCTAGCGGGAGGCCCAGATACGCAGTATTTT. The full variable domain, in which reference TRBV5-1 and TRBJ2-3 provide the parts outside the CDR3, is KAGVTQTPRYLIKTRGQQVTLSCSPISGHRSVSWYQQTPGQGLQFLFEYFSETQRNKGNFPGRFSGRQFSNSRSEMNVSTLELGDSALYLCASSLAGGPDTQYFGPGTRLTVL.

With regard to this clone: Within the sample, other DNA sequences also encode this same CDR3. The rearrangement uses TRBV11-2 and TRBJ2-1; the match to TRBD2 covers 13 bases. V trimming: 1 base; J trimming: 0 bases; junction bases outside the gene matches: 3. This CDR3 contains 18 residues. Germline V CDR1 and CDR2: SGHAT, FQNNGV. The CDR3 nucleotides are TGTGCCAGCAGCTTAGGACTAGCGGGAGGCAGCTCCTACAATGAGCAGTTCTTC. This translates into CASSLGLAGGSSYNEQFF.

This chain links TRBV7-6 with TRBJ2-1, with TRBD1 matching over 8 bases. Per germline, CDR1 SGHVS and CDR2 FNYEAQ. Unmatched junction bases numbered 6, after V lost 5 bases and J lost 12 bases. This CDR3 region has 12 residues. The DNA of the CDR3 is TGTGCCAGCAGCGTGTCCGGGACAGGGCAGTTCTTC. Protein: CASSVSGTGQFF.

The rearrangement joins TRBV7-3 to TRBJ2-3; 9 bases agree with TRBD2. The ends lost 4 bases at V and 1 base at J; junction bases unmatched: 3. Germline V gives CDR1 SGHTA, CDR2 FQGTGA. The CDR3 totals 15 residues. The CDR3 sequence is CASSSRTSGTDTQYF. For the CDR3, the DNA is TGTGCCAGCAGCTCAAGGACTAGCGGCACAGATACGCAGTATTTT.

The chain has TRBV5-1 and TRBJ2-2; D remains unclear. The CDR3 covers 15 residues. The V end was cut by 5 bases, the J end by 3 bases, with 14 bases between. From germline, CDR1 is SGHRS and CDR2 YFSETQ. The CDR3 DNA reads TGCGCCAGCAGATATCTCACCCCGGACACCGGGGAGCTGTTTTTT. As protein: CASRYLTPDTGELFF.

The genes are TRBV6-6 and TRBJ2-7; possibly TRBD2 for D (5 bases). Trimming shortened V by 5 bases and J by 1 base, and 12 bases separated the two germline ends. The germline V gene encodes CDR1 MNHNY and CDR2 SVGAGI (reference sequence). CDR3 length: 14 amino acids. In nucleotides, the CDR3 is TGTGCCAGCAGTCTAAGCGGATTATCCTACGAGCAGTACTTC. Translation: CASSLSGLSYEQYF.

The rearrangement links TRBV5-4 to TRBJ2-3; 11 bases are shared with TRBD2. The junction had 9 bases not matched to a gene; V was cut back by 4 bases and J by 2 bases. The length of the CDR3 is 17 residues. Germline CDR1 is SGHNT and CDR2 is YYREEE (reference sequence). The CDR3 nucleotides read TGTGCCAGCAGCCTACGACTAGCGGGAACTAACACAGATACGCAGTATTTT. Residues: CASSLRLAGTNTDTQYF. The whole variable domain, remainder taken from reference TRBV5-4 and TRBJ2-3, is ETGVTQSPTHLIKTRGQQVTLRCSSQSGHNTVSWYQQALGQGPQFIFQYYREEENGRGNFPPRFSGLQFPNYSSELNVNALELDDSALYLCASSLRLAGTNTDTQYFGPGTRLTVL.

The J gene is TRBJ2-1, the V gene TRBV5-5, with D unresolved. This CDR3 spans 16 amino acids. Per germline, CDR1 SGHKS and CDR2 YYEKEE (reference sequence). The V end was cut by 2 bases, the J end by 0 bases, with 12 bases between. CDR3 in amino acids: CASSLWPPSSYNEQFF. DNA of the CDR3: TGTGCCAGCAGCTTATGGCCGCCTAGCTCCTACAATGAGCAGTTCTTC.

The chain joins TRBV14 to TRBJ1-1; the D gene is possibly TRBD1 (6 bases). This CDR3 has 15 amino acids. CDR1 SGHDN and CDR2 FVKESK come from the germline V gene. V lost 0 bases and J 4 bases, leaving 12 bases between the germline ends. CDR3 sequence (DNA): TGTGCCAGCAGCCAAGATCAGGGGCTGGTCACTGAAGCTTTCTTT. Translating it yields CASSQDQGLVTEAFF.

This chain's CDR3 is CASSFTITGAANEKLFF. DNA for the CDR3: TGTGCCAGCAGCTTTACCATTACAGGGGCCGCTAATGAAAAACTGTTTTTT. The genes are TRBV7-9 and TRBJ1-4; 7 bases agree with TRBD1. Trimming took 3 bases from V and 3 from J; bases not matched to a gene: 10. Germline CDR1 reads SEHNR; CDR2 reads FQNEAQ (reference sequence). CDR3 length: 17 residues.

This chain links TRBV5-1 with TRBJ2-7; TRBD2 is a possible D gene (7 bases). Germline values: CDR1 SGHRS, CDR2 YFSETQ. V was pared by 4 bases and J by 5 bases, with 19 bases between. The CDR3 spans 15 residues. The CDR3 region is CASSPGGGRGDEQYF. Here the CDR3 DNA reads TGCGCCAGCAGCCCGGGGGGCGGGAGAGGGGACGAGCAGTACTTC.

V is TRBV7-6 and J is TRBJ2-7; 9 nucleotides match TRBD2. Germline CDR1 reads SGHVS; CDR2 reads FNYEAQ. V shed 1 base and J 7 bases; nucleotides not matched to a gene: 8. The CDR3 extends over 15 amino acids. Here the CDR3 DNA reads TGTGCCAGCAGCTTAGGGGCGGGAGGGCCGGGGGAGCAGTACGTC. This translates into CASSLGAGGPGEQYV.

The V call is TRBV18, the J call TRBJ2-4, with 8 bases that match TRBD1. V lost 3 bases and J lost 6; bases outside the gene matches: 4. Germline values: CDR1 KGHSH, CDR2 LQKENI. The CDR3 sequence is 14 residues long. The CDR3 coding sequence is TGTGCCAGCTCACCCGGGACAGGACGAAACATTCAGTACTTC. It yields the protein CASSPGTGRNIQYF.

The chain is built from TRBV7-2 and TRBJ2-5; 8 bases match TRBD2. V gave up 5 bases and J gave up 6 bases; unmatched junction bases: 14. This CDR3 comprises 16 residues. CDR1 and CDR2 from the germline V gene are SGHTA and FQGNSA. The CDR3 DNA reads TGTGCCAGCAGCCCCCTAGGTGTAGCGGGAACACAGACCCAGTACTTC. Encoded protein: CASSPLGVAGTQTQYF.